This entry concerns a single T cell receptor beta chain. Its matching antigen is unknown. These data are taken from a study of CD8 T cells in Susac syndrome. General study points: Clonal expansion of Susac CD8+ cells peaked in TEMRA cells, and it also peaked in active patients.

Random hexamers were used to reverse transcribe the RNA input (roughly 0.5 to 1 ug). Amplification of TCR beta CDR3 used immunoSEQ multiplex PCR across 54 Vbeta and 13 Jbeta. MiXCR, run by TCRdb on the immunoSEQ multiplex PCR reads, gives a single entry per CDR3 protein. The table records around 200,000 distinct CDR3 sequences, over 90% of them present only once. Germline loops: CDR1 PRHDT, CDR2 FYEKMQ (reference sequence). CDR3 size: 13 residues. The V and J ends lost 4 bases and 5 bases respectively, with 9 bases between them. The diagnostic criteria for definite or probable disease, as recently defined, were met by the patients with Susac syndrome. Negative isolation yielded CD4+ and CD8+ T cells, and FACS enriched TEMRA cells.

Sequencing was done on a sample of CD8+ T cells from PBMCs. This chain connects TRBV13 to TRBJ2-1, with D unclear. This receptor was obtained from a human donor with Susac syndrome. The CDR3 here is CASSSGPNNEQFF. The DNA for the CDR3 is TGTGCCAGCAGCTCCGGTCCAAACAATGAGCAGTTCTTC.